The following is a T cell receptor (beta chain) sequence with its context. This specimen comes from a study of blood T cell repertoires in COVID-19. Study background: The United States, Italy and Spain supplied acute and convalescent COVID-19 samples.

This CDR3 spans 13 amino acids. Germline assignment: CDR1 MNHEY and CDR2 SVGAGI. Trimming shortened V by 7 bases and J by 5 bases, and 14 bases separated the two germline ends. Authors' data handling: Scientists estimated how many nucleated cells there were by amplifying reference gene primers. Measured with immunoSEQ multiplex PCR; TCRdb has only the in-frame clones, and not every one. Clonal size and the V and J genes are those of that table, whereas D and trimming came from the DNA. The sample lists fewer than 130,000 clones, 69% occurring once. The source of this sequence is an elderly man with acute or convalescent COVID-19. The specimen sequenced was peripheral blood. The chain has TRBV6-5 and TRBJ2-5; TRBD1 is a possible D gene (7 bases). The CDR3 DNA follows: TGTGCCAGCAACAGGGGTGGGGGGGAGACCCAGTACTTC. This encodes CASNRGGGETQYF.